This entry describes one T cell receptor (beta chain). The CDR3 contains 16 residues. CDR1 and CDR2 (germline): SGHRS, YFSETQ. V gave up 0 bases and J gave up 3 bases, with 16 bases separating them. The data were taken from a study of control samples from healthy donors and cancer patients. Clones were read by immunoSEQ multiplex PCR, and TCRdb kept only the in-frame ones, dropping some. In the table there are fewer than 65,000 clones, approximately 89% of which are singletons. The V and J genes are TRBV5-1 and TRBJ2-7, with D unclear. Sequencing used PBMCs. The clonotype was recovered from a man aged 40-49 years with colorectal cancer. The CDR3 is CASSLDPADGLYEQYF. The CDR3 coding sequence is TGCGCCAGCAGCTTGGACCCCGCCGACGGGCTCTACGAGCAGTACTTC.